This T cell receptor (beta chain) was sequenced in a study of shared clonotypes between healthy human individuals. The table came from immunoSEQ multiplex PCR; TCRdb's copy has only in-frame clones and leaves some out. Of about a million clones in the sample, about three quarters were seen once. The source material was memory CD4+ T cells sorted from blood. The subset: CD45RA-negative fraction. The source of this sequence is a man aged 18 to 35 in good health.

The CDR3 nucleotides read TGTGCCAGCAGCACCGGGACAGGGGCCCCCAGTGGTGGGGCCAACGTCCTGACTTTC. Translating it yields CASSTGTGAPSGGANVLTF. V usage is TRBV7-9 and J usage is TRBJ2-6; 10 bases are a match to TRBD1. Germline CDR1 reads SEHNR; CDR2 reads FQNEAQ (reference sequence). This CDR3 comprises 19 residues. Trimming removed 5 bases from V and 3 bases from J; junction bases left unmatched: 13.